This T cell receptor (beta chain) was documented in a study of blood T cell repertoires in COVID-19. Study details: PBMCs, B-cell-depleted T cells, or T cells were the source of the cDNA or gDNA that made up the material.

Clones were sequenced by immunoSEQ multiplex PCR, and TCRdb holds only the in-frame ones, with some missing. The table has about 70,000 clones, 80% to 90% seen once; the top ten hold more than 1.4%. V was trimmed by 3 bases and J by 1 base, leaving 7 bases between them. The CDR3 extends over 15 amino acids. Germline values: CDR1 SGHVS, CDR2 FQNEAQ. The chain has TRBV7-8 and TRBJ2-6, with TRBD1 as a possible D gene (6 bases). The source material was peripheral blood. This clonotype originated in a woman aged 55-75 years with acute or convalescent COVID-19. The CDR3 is CASSFGQSGANVLTF. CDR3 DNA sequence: TGTGCCAGCAGCTTTGGACAGTCTGGGGCCAACGTCCTGACTTTC.